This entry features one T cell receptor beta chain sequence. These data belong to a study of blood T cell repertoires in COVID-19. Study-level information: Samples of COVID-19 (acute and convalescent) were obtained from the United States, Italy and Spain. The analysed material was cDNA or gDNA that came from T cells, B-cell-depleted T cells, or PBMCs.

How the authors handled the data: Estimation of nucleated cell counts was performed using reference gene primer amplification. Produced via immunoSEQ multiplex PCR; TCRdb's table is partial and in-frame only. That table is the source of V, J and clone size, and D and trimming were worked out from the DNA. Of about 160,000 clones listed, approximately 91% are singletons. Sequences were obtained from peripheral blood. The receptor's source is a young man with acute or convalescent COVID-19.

CDR3 sequence: CASSSTGGHEKLFF. In DNA, the CDR3 is TGTGCCAGCAGCTCGACAGGGGGCCATGAAAAACTGTTTTTT. The chain employs TRBV6-1 and TRBJ1-4; 10 bases map to TRBD1. V lost 6 bases and J lost 6; bases outside the gene matches: 4. Germline V lookup: CDR1 MNHNS, CDR2 SASEGT. The CDR3 runs to 14 residues.